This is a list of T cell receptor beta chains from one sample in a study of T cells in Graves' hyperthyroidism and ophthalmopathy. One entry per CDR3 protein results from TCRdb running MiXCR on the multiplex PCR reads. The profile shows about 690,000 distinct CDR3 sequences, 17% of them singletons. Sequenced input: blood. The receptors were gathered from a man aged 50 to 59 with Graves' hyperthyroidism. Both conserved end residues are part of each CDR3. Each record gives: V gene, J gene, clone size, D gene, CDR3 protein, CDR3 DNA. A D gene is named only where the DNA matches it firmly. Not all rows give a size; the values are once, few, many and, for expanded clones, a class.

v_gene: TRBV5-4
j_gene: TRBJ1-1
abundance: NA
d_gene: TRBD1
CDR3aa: CASSWDSYTEAFF
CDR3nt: TGTGCCAGCAGCTGGGACAGTTACACTGAAGCTTTCTTT

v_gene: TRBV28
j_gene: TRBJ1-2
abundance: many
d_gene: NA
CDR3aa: CASSFEGLPTNYGYTF
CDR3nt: TGTGCCAGCAGTTTCGAGGGGCTCCCAACTAACTATGGCTACACCTTC

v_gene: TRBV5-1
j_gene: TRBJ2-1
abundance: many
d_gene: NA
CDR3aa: CASSLDPGGSYNEQFF
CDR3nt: TGCGCCAGCAGCTTGGATCCCGGCGGCTCCTACAATGAGCAGTTCTTC

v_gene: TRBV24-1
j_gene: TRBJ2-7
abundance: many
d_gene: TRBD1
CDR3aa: CATSEGQGVYEQYF
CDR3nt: TGTGCCACCAGTGAAGGACAGGGTGTCTACGAGCAGTACTTC

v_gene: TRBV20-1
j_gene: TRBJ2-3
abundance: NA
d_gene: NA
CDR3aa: CSVDPATGGTDTQYF
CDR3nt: TGCAGTGTCGACCCGGCTACCGGTGGCACAGATACGCAGTATTTT

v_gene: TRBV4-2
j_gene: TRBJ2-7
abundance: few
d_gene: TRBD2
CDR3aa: CASSQLAGSSYEQYF
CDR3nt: TGTGCCAGCAGCCAATTAGCGGGAAGCTCCTACGAGCAGTACTTC

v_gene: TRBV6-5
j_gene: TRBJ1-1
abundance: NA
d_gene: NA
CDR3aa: CASSYSRELNTEAFF
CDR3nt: TGTGCCAGCAGTTACTCAAGGGAGTTGAACACTGAAGCTTTCTTT

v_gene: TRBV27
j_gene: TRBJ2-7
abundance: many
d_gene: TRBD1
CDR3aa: CASSLLGQGAGEQYF
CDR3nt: TGTGCCAGCAGTTTACTCGGACAGGGGGCAGGCGAGCAGTACTTC

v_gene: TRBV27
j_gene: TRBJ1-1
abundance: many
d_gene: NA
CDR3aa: CASSLLGVNTEAFF
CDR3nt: TGTGCCAGCAGTTTATTGGGGGTGAACACTGAAGCTTTCTTT

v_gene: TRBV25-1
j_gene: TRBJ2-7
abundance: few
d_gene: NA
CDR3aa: CASSDYLEGYEQYF
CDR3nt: TGTGCCAGCAGTGACTACCTAGAGGGCTACGAGCAGTACTTC

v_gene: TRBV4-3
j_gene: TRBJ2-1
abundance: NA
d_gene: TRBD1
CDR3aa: CASSREGGQGLYNEQFF
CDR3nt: TGCGCCAGCAGCCGAGAGGGCGGACAGGGCCTCTACAATGAGCAGTTCTTC

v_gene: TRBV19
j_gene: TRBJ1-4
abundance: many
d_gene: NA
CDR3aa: CASSTAGWDEKLFF
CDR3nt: TGTGCCAGTAGTACCGCAGGGTGGGATGAAAAACTGTTTTTT

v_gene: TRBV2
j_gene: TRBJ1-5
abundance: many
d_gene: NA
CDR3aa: CASSQTVVASNQPQHF
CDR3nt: TGTGCCAGCAGTCAGACGGTGGTCGCGAGCAATCAGCCCCAGCATTTT